This TCR beta chain was retrieved from a study of shared clonotypes between healthy human individuals. CDR1 SGHTA and CDR2 FQGTGA come from the germline V gene. V lost 3 bases and J 7 bases, leaving 13 bases between the germline ends. The CDR3 is made up of 14 amino acids. Produced via immunoSEQ multiplex PCR; TCRdb's table is partial and in-frame only. The sample consists of roughly 1,500,000 clones, approximately 98.5% of them appearing once. This chain connects TRBV7-3 to TRBJ2-1, with D unclear. The sample comprised naive CD4+ T cells sorted from blood. Subset described: CD45RA+ positively selected. This TCR was recovered from a man aged 25-45 years in good health. Written as DNA, the CDR3 is TGTGCCAGCAGCTTTGATTCGTTCTTTAATGAGCAGTTCTTC. This encodes CASSFDSFFNEQFF.